This T cell receptor (beta chain) was captured in a study of CD8+ T cells in alopecia areata. It was cDNA, reverse transcribed from extracted RNA, that served as the sequencing template. The repertoire was sequenced with immunoSEQ multiplex PCR; TCRdb's copy has only in-frame clones and lacks some. This sample has 210,000 or so clones; approximately 70% occur once, and the top ten carry 0.95% to 1.5%. The treatment was: oral pan-JAK inhibitor, 5-10 mg twice daily. CDR1 is MNHEY, CDR2 SMNVEV, per germline (reference sequence). V shed 4 bases and J 1 base; nucleotides not matched to a gene: 9. The CDR3 consists of 19 residues.

Sequences were derived from CD4+ T cells sorted from blood, sampled around week 42, from a patient treated with tofacitinib. The receptor comes from a human donor with alopecia areata. The V and J genes are TRBV27 and TRBJ2-3, with 15 nucleotides matching TRBD2. CDR3 coding DNA: TGTGCCAGCAGTTCCCTAGGGACTAGCGGGGGGCCTCGCACAGATACGCAGTATTTT. This sequence encodes CASSSLGTSGGPRTDTQYF.